One sample yielded the 10 T cell receptor beta chains listed below, sequenced in a study of cytomegalovirus exposure and HLA in healthy donors. The study ran its PCR with 60 Vbeta and 13 Jbeta primers. The data were produced by immunoSEQ multiplex PCR, yet TCRdb's version contains in-frame clones alone and is incomplete. The sample carries roughly 88,000 clones, around 80% recorded once. Sample: PBMCs. Receptors were obtained from a young man in good health and CMV-seropositive.

This chain joins TRBV18 and TRBJ2-1; maybe TRBD1 (5 bases). The CDR3 has 16 amino acids. V lost 2 bases to trimming and J lost 1 base, with 12 bases between them. Per germline, CDR1 KGHSH and CDR2 LQKENI. The CDR3 sequence: CASSPAGPDSYNEQFF. The CDR3 DNA sequence: TGTGCCAGCTCACCAGCAGGGCCGGATTCCTACAATGAGCAGTTCTTC.

The V and J genes are TRBV5-1 and TRBJ1-4; tentative D call: TRBD1 (6 bases). The V gene lost 0 bases and the J gene lost 0 bases, with 6 bases spanning the gap. The CDR3 runs to 15 residues. Germline assignment: CDR1 SGHRS and CDR2 YFSETQ. The CDR3 DNA reads as TGCGCCAGCAGCTTGGACAGGGCAACTAATGAAAAACTGTTTTTT. Residues: CASSLDRATNEKLFF.

The chain employs TRBV5-4 and TRBJ2-5; perhaps TRBD1 as D (5 bases). Germline CDR1 and CDR2: SGHNT and YYREEE (reference sequence). The CDR3 totals 16 residues. The V end lost 0 bases, the J end lost 5 bases, and 17 bases lay between the germline ends. The CDR3, as DNA: TGTGCCAGCAGCTTGGCCCACTCCAGGGTATCCGAGACCCAGTACTTC. It is translated as CASSLAHSRVSETQYF.

The chain combines TRBV4-2 with TRBJ1-1, with D possibly TRBD1 on 5 matching bases. Germline lookup yields CDR1 LGHNA and CDR2 YNFKEQ. V gave up 7 bases and J gave up 1 base, with 16 bases separating them. The CDR3 is 15 residues long. This chain's CDR3 is CASTPGTGWNTEAFF. CDR3 bases: TGTGCCAGCACCCCAGGTACAGGATGGAACACTGAAGCTTTCTTT.

At least ten counts were recorded for this clone. The chain has TRBV6-6 and TRBJ1-4; D unresolved. CDR1 MNHNY and CDR2 SVGAGI come from the germline V gene (reference sequence). V was clipped by 2 bases and J by 8 bases, with 12 bases between them. The CDR3 covers 14 residues. For the CDR3, the DNA is TGTGCCAGCAGTTACGGGCAGGCCAGCGAAAAACTGTTTTTT. Protein product: CASSYGQASEKLFF.

This chain uses TRBV5-1 with TRBJ2-7; the match to TRBD2 covers 7 bases. The CDR3 has 17 amino acids. Per germline, CDR1 SGHRS and CDR2 YFSETQ. The trim removed 4 bases at V and 7 bases at J, leaving 20 bases unmatched. CDR3 region: CASSLNYPAGTPGEQYF. DNA of the CDR3: TGCGCCAGCAGCCTCAACTACCCAGCGGGAACCCCTGGGGAGCAGTACTTC. The entire variable domain, with the rest obtained from reference TRBV5-1 and TRBJ2-7, is as follows: KAGVTQTPRYLIKTRGQQVTLSCSPISGHRSVSWYQQTPGQGLQFLFEYFSETQRNKGNFPGRFSGRQFSNSRSEMNVSTLELGDSALYLCASSLNYPAGTPGEQYFGPGTRLTVT.

The rearrangement links TRBV30 to TRBJ2-3; D remains unclear. The V end was cut by 5 bases, the J end by 4 bases, with 7 bases between. Germline-derived CDR1 and CDR2 are GTSNPN and SVGIG (reference sequence). The CDR3 spans 11 residues. The CDR3 DNA sequence: TGTGCCTGGGTCCAGGCAGATACGCAGTATTTT. Residues: CAWVQADTQYF.

This sequence joins TRBV9 and TRBJ2-3; 9 bases are shared with TRBD2. Germline assignment: CDR1 SGDLS and CDR2 YYNGEE. CDR3 length: 15 residues. The ends lost 2 bases at V and 5 bases at J; junction bases unmatched: 6. The CDR3 region is CASSVGGREGDTQYF. In DNA, the CDR3 is TGTGCCAGCAGCGTTGGCGGGAGGGAGGGAGATACGCAGTATTTT.

The chain links TRBV30 to TRBJ1-5; possibly TRBD1 for D (5 bases). V lost 0 bases, J lost 4 bases, and 13 bases lay in between. The CDR3 contains 15 residues. From germline, CDR1 is GTSNPN and CDR2 SVGIG (reference sequence). Written as DNA, the CDR3 is TGTGCCTGGAGTGTAGGAGACAGTCTTAATCAGCCCCAGCATTTT. The encoded protein is CAWSVGDSLNQPQHF.

This sequence joins TRBV2 and TRBJ2-3, with 10 positions matching TRBD2. The V gene's germline CDR1 is SNHLY and CDR2 FYNNEI. The CDR3 runs to 15 residues. The junction had 3 bases not matched to a gene; V was cut back by 5 bases and J by 1 base. CDR3 loop: CASSKGTSGTDTQYF. The CDR3 DNA follows: TGTGCCAGCAGTAAAGGGACTAGCGGCACAGATACGCAGTATTTT.